These 21 T cell receptor beta chains originate from one sample sequenced in a study of CD8 T cells in ankylosing spondylitis. Using its own MiXCR run on the 5' RACE reads, TCRdb lists one record per CDR3 protein. The sample has around 340,000 distinct CDR3 sequences; about 14% are singletons. The sample consisted of blood, either unsorted or a sorted T cell fraction (not recorded which). The receptors derive from a male donor with ankylosing spondylitis or in good health (not recorded which).

This clonotype has more than one count but fewer than ten. The chain links TRBV12-3 or TRBV12-4 to TRBJ2-7, with 9 nucleotides matching TRBD2. The CDR3 has 15 residues. With 6 bases clipped from V and 2 bases from J, the junction kept 8 bases outside the gene matches. DNA of the CDR3: TGTGCCAGCAGCCCTGGGGCGGGAGGGACCTACGAGCAGTACTTC. Residues: CASSPGAGGTYEQYF.

This clonotype was observed at least ten times. V gene TRBV5-1 combines with J gene TRBJ2-7, with 8 bases aligning to TRBD1. Trimming took 3 bases from V and 3 from J; bases not matched to a gene: 2. In germline, CDR1 is SGHRS, CDR2 YFSETQ. This CDR3 has 13 residues. The CDR3 nucleotides read TGCGCCAGCAGCTACGGACAGGGCTACGAGCAGTACTTC. Its protein is CASSYGQGYEQYF.

The V call is TRBV20-1, the J call TRBJ2-5; 11 nucleotides line up with TRBD2. The V segment lost 0 bases and the J segment 1 base; nucleotides outside the gene matches: 4. This CDR3 has 16 amino acids. CDR1 is DFQATT, CDR2 SNEGSKA, per germline (reference sequence). The CDR3 coding sequence is TGCAGTGCTAGAGATCCTAGCGGGGGGTTCCAAGAGACCCAGTACTTC. Translation: CSARDPSGGFQETQYF.

The chain has TRBV7-8 and TRBJ2-7; 11 bases align to TRBD2. V lost 4 bases to trimming and J lost 3 bases; unmatched junction nucleotides: 5. The length of the CDR3 is 15 residues. Germline V gives CDR1 SGHVS, CDR2 FQNEAQ. The CDR3 DNA follows: TGTGCCAGCAGCTCTCGACTAGCGGGATACTACGAGCAGTACTTC. Protein sequence: CASSSRLAGYYEQYF.

The sample holds a few counts of this clonotype. This chain joins TRBV15 and TRBJ2-7, with D possibly being TRBD1 (6 bases). Germline V gene lookup returns CDR1 LNHNV and CDR2 YYDKDF (reference sequence). The CDR3 is 15 amino acids. V lost 1 base, J lost 5 bases, and 15 bases lay in between. CDR3 bases: TGTGCCACCAGCAGAGCCGGGGACATTTTCGACGAGCAGTACTTC. It specifies CATSRAGDIFDEQYF.

The table lists this clonotype with a few counts. The gene calls are TRBV29-1 and TRBJ2-7; 10 bases map to TRBD2. V gave up 2 bases and J gave up 2 bases; unmatched junction bases: 0. Germline-derived CDR1 and CDR2 are SQVTM and ANQGSEA. The CDR3 sequence is 13 residues long. CDR3 residues: CSVETSGAYEQYF. CDR3 DNA sequence: TGCAGCGTTGAAACTAGCGGGGCCTACGAGCAGTACTTC.

The gene calls are TRBV11-2 and TRBJ2-5; D may be TRBD2 (6 bases). There are 15 residues in the CDR3. Germline assignment: CDR1 SGHAT and CDR2 FQNNGV. V was pared by 1 base and J by 5 bases, with 14 bases between. CDR3 amino acids: CASSLVGARDETQYF. The DNA of the CDR3 is TGTGCCAGCAGCTTAGTAGGGGCGCGGGACGAGACCCAGTACTTC.

This clonotype was picked up many times. The chain combines TRBV18 with TRBJ2-1; D gene uncertain. The CDR3 spans 14 residues. Between the trimmed V and J ends, which lost 3 bases and 0 bases, there was a span of 6 bases. Germline assignment: CDR1 KGHSH and CDR2 LQKENI. CDR3 region: CASSPFGSYNEQFF. The CDR3 nucleotides read TGTGCCAGCTCACCCTTCGGCTCCTACAATGAGCAGTTCTTC.

The chain recombines TRBV10-1 with TRBJ2-7; a possible D gene is TRBD1 (6 bases). This CDR3 is 14 amino acids long. Per the germline V gene, CDR1 is WNHNN and CDR2 is SYGVQD (reference sequence). Trimming pared 6 bases from V and 3 bases from J, leaving 15 bases between. In nucleotides, the CDR3 is TGCGCCAGCAGCGTGGGACACCGAATCTACGAGCAGTACTTC. It is translated as CASSVGHRIYEQYF.

This clonotype was seen a few times. This chain uses TRBV3-1 with TRBJ2-2, with 8 bases identical to TRBD1. The V segment lost 5 bases and the J segment 2 bases; nucleotides outside the gene matches: 10. CDR3 length: 17 amino acids. Germline V CDR1 and CDR2: LGHDT, YNNKEL (reference sequence). This CDR3 reads CASSRQGMGQNTGELFF. CDR3 DNA sequence: TGTGCCAGCAGCAGACAGGGGATGGGGCAAAACACCGGGGAGCTGTTTTTT.

This chain joins TRBV12-3 or TRBV12-4 and TRBJ1-2; D is possibly TRBD1 (6 bases). With 3 bases removed from V and 8 bases from J, the gap between germline ends came to 10 bases. The CDR3 is 12 amino acids. The CDR3 loop reads CASSFQGQGYTF. CDR3 DNA sequence: TGTGCCAGCAGTTTTCAGGGGCAAGGCTACACCTTC.

There are a few counts of this clonotype. This chain joins TRBV20-1 and TRBJ1-1; 7 positions agree with TRBD1. In germline, CDR1 is DFQATT, CDR2 SNEGSKA (reference sequence). The CDR3 sequence is 13 residues long. After removal of 6 bases from V and 6 bases from J, the junction contained 10 bases not matched to a gene. CDR3 nucleotides: TGCAGTGCGTCGGGACAGCAGAGCGCTGAAGCTTTCTTT. Translated, it gives CSASGQQSAEAFF.

V is TRBV2 and J is TRBJ2-7, with D possibly being TRBD1 or TRBD2 (5 bases each). Germline CDR1 SNHLY, CDR2 FYNNEI. The length of the CDR3 is 13 residues. V shed 4 bases and J shed 5 bases, with 12 bases lying between them. The CDR3 sequence: CASSGGARNEQYF. In nucleotides, the CDR3 is TGTGCCAGCAGTGGAGGGGCTCGGAACGAGCAGTACTTC.

The table lists this clonotype with many counts. The chain recombines TRBV10-3 with TRBJ2-1; 8 nucleotides match TRBD2. The junction had 8 bases not matched to a gene; V was cut back by 5 bases and J by 2 bases. Germline V gene lookup returns CDR1 ENHRY and CDR2 SYGVKD. This CDR3 contains 16 residues. CDR3 amino acids: CAISPLLAAPYNEQFF. CDR3 DNA sequence: TGTGCCATCAGTCCGTTACTAGCGGCCCCCTACAATGAGCAGTTCTTC.

This clonotype turned up a few times. The chain is built from TRBV7-2 and TRBJ1-2; D is perhaps TRBD1 (5 bases). CDR1 and CDR2 (germline): SGHTA, FQGNSA. This CDR3 spans 12 amino acids. Trimming took off 8 bases at V and 9 bases at J, with 16 bases between the two ends. The CDR3 spells CASGPGPPRYTF. The CDR3 DNA is TGTGCCAGCGGCCCAGGGCCGCCTCGCTACACCTTC. Supplemented by reference TRBV7-2 and TRBJ1-2, the full variable domain reads GAGVSQSPSNKVTEKGKDVELRCDPISGHTALYWYRQSLGQGLEFLIYFQGNSAPDKSGLPSDRFSAERTGGSVSTLTIQRTQQEDSAVYLCASGPGPPRYTFGSGTRLTVV.

The V gene is TRBV4-1, the J gene TRBJ1-6; 9 bases map to TRBD1. CDR1 and CDR2 from the germline V gene are MGHRA and YSYEKL. The V segment lost 3 bases and the J segment 7 bases; nucleotides outside the gene matches: 4. The CDR3 consists of 15 residues. This CDR3 is CASSHGTGMNSPLHF. The CDR3 DNA sequence: TGCGCCAGCAGCCACGGGACAGGGATGAATTCACCCCTCCACTTT.

A few counts support this clonotype. This sequence joins TRBV12-3 or TRBV12-4 and TRBJ1-1; D call uncertain. CDR3 size: 12 residues. V lost 7 bases and J lost 1, with 7 bases in between. CDR3 sequence (DNA): TGTGCCAGCATGTTGGGGAACACTGAAGCTTTCTTT. This translates into CASMLGNTEAFF.

The rearrangement links TRBV7-2 to TRBJ1-2; D is ambiguous. V was shortened by 0 bases and J by 8 bases, with 13 bases between the two germline ends. Germline CDR1 reads SGHTA; CDR2 reads FQGNSA. This CDR3 comprises 14 residues. The CDR3 here is CASSLAGYDGGYTF. The CDR3 DNA follows: TGTGCCAGCAGCTTAGCAGGATATGATGGGGGCTACACCTTC.

This clonotype was picked up a small number of times. This chain connects TRBV12-3 or TRBV12-4 to TRBJ2-3; D not certain. This CDR3 comprises 12 residues. The V end lost 9 bases, the J end lost 3 bases, and 10 bases lay between the germline ends. In nucleotides, the CDR3 is TGTGCCAGTGGATCTGGGACAGATACGCAGTATTTT. Protein sequence: CASGSGTDTQYF.

This clonotype has only a few counts. The chain couples TRBV19 to TRBJ1-5; possible D gene TRBD1, 6 bases. Trimming stripped 6 bases from V and 3 bases from J, with 15 bases between. The CDR3 is 15 amino acids. Germline CDR1 LNHDA, CDR2 SQIVND (reference sequence). The CDR3 coding sequence is TGTGCCAGTAGGAAACAGGGTTGGCTCAATCAGCCCCAGCATTTT. Translated: CASRKQGWLNQPQHF.

The sample holds a few counts of this clonotype. One end of the junction is discordant with germline, which a read error may explain. The gene calls are TRBV27 and TRBJ2-1; possibly TRBD2 for D (6 bases). This CDR3 region has 12 residues. CDR1 MNHEY and CDR2 SMNVEV come from the germline V gene (reference sequence). The CDR3 loop reads CASSPTGTPPLF. In DNA form, the CDR3 reads TGTGCCAGCAGTCCCACCGGGACTCCCCCCCTCTTC.